The 20 T cell receptor beta chains in this list originate from one sample, sequenced in a study of cytomegalovirus exposure and HLA in healthy donors. Generated by immunoSEQ multiplex PCR, the TCRdb table keeps only in-frame clones and is missing some. The repertoire holds 200,000 to 250,000 clones, with approximately 83% as singletons. The sequenced material came from PBMCs. These receptor sequences come from a woman between 25 and 40 years old in good health and CMV-seropositive.

This clone was observed a single time. This chain connects TRBV6-5 to TRBJ1-3; D uncertain. This CDR3 is 15 amino acids long. Trimming shortened V by 8 bases and J by 0 bases, and 14 bases separated the two germline ends. Germline CDR1 and CDR2: MNHEY and SVGAGI. The CDR3 coding sequence is TGTGCCAGCGGAGCCATCAGAAGCTCTGGAAACACCATATATTTT. It yields the protein CASGAIRSSGNTIYF.

The chain joins TRBV30 to TRBJ2-1; 8 bases map to TRBD1. CDR3 size: 14 residues. Germline-derived CDR1 and CDR2 are GTSNPN and SVGIG (reference sequence). V lost 0 bases to trimming and J lost 6 bases; unmatched junction nucleotides: 4. This chain's CDR3 is CAWSVETGGNEQFF. In DNA, the CDR3 is TGTGCCTGGAGTGTCGAAACAGGGGGCAATGAGCAGTTCTTC.

In regard to this clone: At one of its ends the junction is not consistent with the germline gene, which may arise from a read error. This rearrangement joins TRBV7-7 to TRBJ2-7; a weak D match, TRBD1 (6 bases). The length of the CDR3 is 13 residues. The V gene's germline CDR1 is SSHAT and CDR2 FNYEAQ (reference sequence). The CDR3 nucleotides read TGTGCTAGCAGCTTAGACACAGGGCGAGAGCAGTACTTC. This sequence encodes CASSLDTGREQYF.

V is TRBV28 and J is TRBJ1-1; a weak D match, TRBD1 (5 bases). V lost 11 bases, J lost 5 bases, and 15 bases lay in between. Per germline, CDR1 MDHEN and CDR2 SYDVKM. There are 12 residues in the CDR3. The CDR3 bases are TGTGCCGGGCCCCCCGGGGCTACTGAAGCTTTCTTT. It codes for CAGPPGATEAFF.

This clone was recorded many times. This rearrangement joins TRBV4-1 to TRBJ1-1; no firm D call. The CDR3 sequence is 14 residues long. The ends were cut back, 7 bases at V and 4 bases at J, with 16 bases in the middle. Germline V gene sequence: CDR1 MGHRA, CDR2 YSYEKL. The CDR3 is CASMGILRATEAFF. In nucleotides, the CDR3 is TGCGCCAGCATGGGTATCCTCCGGGCCACTGAAGCTTTCTTT.

V and J are TRBV7-2 and TRBJ2-7; the D call may be TRBD1 or TRBD2 (6 bases each). Germline-derived CDR1 and CDR2 are SGHTA and FQGNSA. There are 16 residues in the CDR3. V was clipped by 1 base and J by 4 bases, with 17 bases between them. The CDR3, as DNA: TGTGCCAGCAGCTTAGTAGGGGGGCGCAGTTTATACGAGCAGTACTTC. Its translation: CASSLVGGRSLYEQYF.

CDR3 bases: TGTGCCAGCAGGCCACTTCGGGACAGCTCTGGAAACACCATATATTTT. It specifies CASRPLRDSSGNTIYF. The chain links TRBV11-2 to TRBJ1-3; TRBD1 aligns across 7 bases. Germline lookup yields CDR1 SGHAT and CDR2 FQNNGV. The CDR3 is 16 residues long. The V gene end was trimmed by 6 bases and the J gene end by 0 bases; junction bases not matched to a gene: 8.

The rearrangement joins TRBV5-1 to TRBJ2-3, with D unresolved. Trimming took 1 base from V and 3 from J, leaving 9 bases between them. Germline V lookup: CDR1 SGHRS, CDR2 YFSETQ. There are 14 residues in the CDR3. The CDR3 coding sequence is TGCGCCAGCAGCTTGATGGACCCAACAGATACGCAGTATTTT. Protein: CASSLMDPTDTQYF. Supplemented by reference TRBV5-1 and TRBJ2-3, the full variable domain reads KAGVTQTPRYLIKTRGQQVTLSCSPISGHRSVSWYQQTPGQGLQFLFEYFSETQRNKGNFPGRFSGRQFSNSRSEMNVSTLELGDSALYLCASSLMDPTDTQYFGPGTRLTVL.

V is TRBV6-1 and J is TRBJ1-1; D is uncertain. The CDR3 runs 12 residues. Germline CDR1 reads MNHNS; CDR2 reads SASEGT. The V and J ends lost 0 bases and 1 base respectively, with 0 bases between them. The CDR3 is CASSEANTEAFF. Written as DNA, the CDR3 is TGTGCCAGCAGTGAAGCGAACACTGAAGCTTTCTTT.

In this sample, this clone turned up a few times. The V gene is TRBV4-1, the J gene TRBJ2-4, with 10 bases that match TRBD2. The V segment lost 6 bases and the J segment 1 base; nucleotides outside the gene matches: 9. The CDR3 runs to 17 residues. CDR1 and CDR2 from the germline V gene are MGHRA and YSYEKL. CDR3 DNA sequence: TGCGCCAGCAGAGTCGGACTAGCGGTGTCTGCCAAAAACATTCAGTACTTC. Protein product: CASRVGLAVSAKNIQYF.

The chain uses TRBV27 and TRBJ2-1; 9 bases match TRBD2. The V and J ends lost 3 bases and 8 bases, in that order; junction bases with no gene match: 11. The CDR3 covers 16 residues. Per germline, CDR1 MNHEY and CDR2 SMNVEV (reference sequence). The CDR3 spells CASSFGPSGMGDEQFF. The CDR3 coding sequence is TGTGCCAGCAGTTTCGGTCCTAGCGGGATGGGGGATGAGCAGTTCTTC.

This chain joins TRBV27 and TRBJ2-5; perhaps TRBD1 as D (6 bases). This CDR3 spans 14 amino acids. CDR1 is MNHEY and CDR2 is SMNVEV in the germline V gene (reference sequence). Trimming took off 2 bases at V and 1 base at J, with 8 bases between the two ends. The CDR3 DNA follows: TGTGCCAGCAGTTTACTGGGGGCCCAAGAGACCCAGTACTTC. Protein sequence: CASSLLGAQETQYF.

The CDR3 reads CASSSRNKQYF. The CDR3 DNA reads TGTGCCAGCAGTTCGCGTAACAAGCAGTACTTC. The chain couples TRBV6-5 to TRBJ2-7; D unclear. Germline V gene data show CDR1 as MNHEY and CDR2 as SVGAGI. V lost 4 bases and J 8 bases, leaving 9 bases between the germline ends. This CDR3 has 11 amino acids.

The chain joins TRBV5-1 to TRBJ1-1, with D perhaps matching TRBD1 (5 bases). Germline lookup yields CDR1 SGHRS and CDR2 YFSETQ. The V gene lost 3 bases and the J gene lost 0 bases, with 6 bases spanning the gap. This CDR3 has 13 residues. The CDR3 DNA sequence: TGCGCCAGCAGCTGGGACGTGAACACTGAAGCTTTCTTT. Translation: CASSWDVNTEAFF.

The sample holds one count of this clone. The rearrangement joins TRBV28 to TRBJ2-4; unclear D gene. The V gene lost 6 bases and the J gene lost 0 bases, with 6 bases spanning the gap. The CDR3 runs 13 residues. Per germline, CDR1 MDHEN and CDR2 SYDVKM. The CDR3 nucleotides are TGTGCCAGCAGGGCCGGAGCCAAAAACATTCAGTACTTC. The encoded protein is CASRAGAKNIQYF.

The J gene is TRBJ1-2, the V gene TRBV25-1; D not certain. There are 14 residues in the CDR3. Germline V gene sequence: CDR1 MGHDK, CDR2 SYGVNS. The V gene lost 1 base and the J gene lost 4 bases, with 10 bases spanning the gap. The CDR3 DNA sequence: TGTGCCAGCAGTGAATCCGGACTTAGCTATGGCTACACCTTC. Protein: CASSESGLSYGYTF.

This clone was detected ten times or more. The chain uses TRBV29-1 and TRBJ2-7; unclear D gene. V was trimmed by 6 bases and J by 4 bases, leaving 10 bases between them. The CDR3 sequence is 11 residues long. The germline CDR1 and CDR2 sequences are SQVTM and ANQGSEA. CDR3 in amino acids: CSVRSQYEQYF. The CDR3 DNA is TGCAGCGTCAGATCCCAGTACGAGCAGTACTTC.

The chain carries TRBV27 and TRBJ2-6, with D tentatively TRBD1 or TRBD2 (5 bases each). Germline lookup yields CDR1 MNHEY and CDR2 SMNVEV (reference sequence). The V and J ends lost 8 bases and 0 bases respectively, with 14 bases between them. CDR3 size: 16 residues. Here the CDR3 reads CASGGVGNSGANVLTF. Here the CDR3 DNA reads TGTGCCAGCGGGGGTGTGGGGAACTCTGGGGCCAACGTCCTGACTTTC.

The V and J genes are TRBV10-3 and TRBJ2-5; 10 nucleotides line up with TRBD2. The CDR3 sequence is 17 residues long. V lost 6 bases, J lost 5 bases, and 15 bases stayed unmatched. CDR1 and CDR2 from the germline V gene are ENHRY and SYGVKD. CDR3 residues: CAISFSTSGKREETQYF. The CDR3 DNA sequence: TGTGCCATCAGCTTCTCAACTAGCGGGAAGCGGGAGGAGACCCAGTACTTC.

A single count supports this clone. The chain couples TRBV9 to TRBJ2-1; 7 positions match TRBD2. CDR3 length equals 15 residues. Germline-derived CDR1 and CDR2 are SGDLS and YYNGEE. The ends lost 3 bases at V and 3 bases at J; junction bases unmatched: 6. The CDR3 DNA follows: TGTGCCAGCAGCGAAGGCGGGAGAGGCTACAATGAGCAGTTCTTC. Translated, it gives CASSEGGRGYNEQFF.